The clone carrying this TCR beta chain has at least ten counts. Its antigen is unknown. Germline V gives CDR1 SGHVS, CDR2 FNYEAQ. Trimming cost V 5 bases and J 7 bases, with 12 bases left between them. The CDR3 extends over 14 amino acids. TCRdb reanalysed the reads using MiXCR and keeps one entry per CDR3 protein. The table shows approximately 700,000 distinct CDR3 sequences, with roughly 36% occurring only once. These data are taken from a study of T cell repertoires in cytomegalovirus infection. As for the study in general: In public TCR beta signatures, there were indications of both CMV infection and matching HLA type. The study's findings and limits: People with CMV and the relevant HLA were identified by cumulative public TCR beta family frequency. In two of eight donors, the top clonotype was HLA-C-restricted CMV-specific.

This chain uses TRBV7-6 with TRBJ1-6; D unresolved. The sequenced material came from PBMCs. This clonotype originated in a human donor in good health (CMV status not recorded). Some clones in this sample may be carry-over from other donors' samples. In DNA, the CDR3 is TGTGCCAGCAGCCCCGCCGGTGGCAATTCACCCCTCCACTTT. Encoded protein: CASSPAGGNSPLHF.